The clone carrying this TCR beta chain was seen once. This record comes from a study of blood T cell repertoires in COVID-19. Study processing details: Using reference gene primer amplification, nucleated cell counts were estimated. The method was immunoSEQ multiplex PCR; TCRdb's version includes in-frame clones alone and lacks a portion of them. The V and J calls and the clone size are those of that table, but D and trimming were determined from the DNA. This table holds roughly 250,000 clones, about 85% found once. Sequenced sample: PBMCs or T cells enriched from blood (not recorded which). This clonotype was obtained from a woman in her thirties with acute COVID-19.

CDR3 region: CASSLWEGRPGNSPLHF. CDR3 sequence (DNA): TGTGCCAGCAGTTTATGGGAGGGGCGCCCCGGTAATTCACCCCTCCACTTT. This sequence joins TRBV27 and TRBJ1-6; D possibly corresponds to TRBD1 (5 bases). In germline, CDR1 is MNHEY, CDR2 SMNVEV (reference sequence). This CDR3 contains 17 residues. Trimming shortened V by 1 base and J by 6 bases, and 16 bases separated the two germline ends.